The TCR beta chain under discussion was sequenced for a study of molecular identifiers for immune sequencing clone quantification. Looking at the study overall: RNA, taken in replicates from about 20,000 or 100,000 naive CD8 cells, was split five ways, with four sequenced.

Investigators produced naive CD8 libraries from about 19,000 to 1,100,000 sorted cells, drawing on 10%, 30% or 50% RNA. With respect to this clonotype: Its cognate antigen is unknown.

TCRdb independently ran MiXCR on the PCR reads; one entry per CDR3 protein. The sample holds 60,000 to 70,000 distinct CDR3 sequences; 15% to 20% are singletons and the top ten take over 1.3%. Trimming pared 7 bases from V and 9 bases from J, leaving 22 bases between. This CDR3 is built from 15 residues. General study results and limits: Clones exceeding 20 RNA copies carried over 97% of effector molecules but under 1% of naive-cell molecules.

Sequences were obtained from naive CD8+ T cells from blood, with Jurkat cell RNA spiked in. The subset is: FACS-sorted CD8+CD4-CCR7+CD45RA+ naive T cells. This chain uses TRBV12-3 or TRBV12-4 with TRBJ2-1; possibly TRBD1 for D (8 bases). This TCR came from a human donor in good health. Some libraries in this study had Jurkat cell RNA spiked in. CDR3 amino acids: CASKLLTGEGGEQFF. CDR3 bases: TGTGCCAGCAAACTCCTGACAGGGGAGGGAGGTGAGCAGTTCTTC.